This TCR beta chain was captured by sequencing in a study of T cells in Graves' hyperthyroidism and ophthalmopathy. On the study more broadly: Once the initial diagnosis was made, peripheral blood was obtained before any treatment.

Germline CDR1 reads SGHRS; CDR2 reads YFSETQ. V gave up 10 bases and J gave up 5 bases, with 15 bases separating them. The CDR3 runs 13 residues. There were TCR beta CDR3 regions amplified from RNA transcripts. Initially, a first-round RT-PCR of the TCR CDR3 employed the HTBI primer set. From the multiplex PCR reads, TCRdb called clonotypes with MiXCR, one entry per CDR3 protein. This repertoire shows 340,000 or so distinct CDR3 sequences, approximately 16% found once; its top ten account for around a third. This TCR derives from a man in his thirties or forties with Graves' hyperthyroidism. V is TRBV5-1 and J is TRBJ1-4; no definite D call. The material sequenced was blood. DNA for the CDR3: TGCGCCTCCAAGGAGGTAGCAAATGAAAAACTGTTTTTT. It codes for CASKEVANEKLFF.